This T cell receptor (beta chain) is drawn from a study of blood T cell repertoires in COVID-19. Study-wide context: The study drew acute and convalescent COVID-19 samples from the United States, Italy and Spain. Nucleic acid was either cDNA or gDNA, and it came from T cells, B-cell-depleted T cells, or PBMCs.

V gave up 1 base and J gave up 4 bases, with 10 bases separating them. CDR1 and CDR2 (germline): LGHNA, YSLEER. CDR3 length equals 15 residues. Per the authors' pipeline: Cell counts per sample came from amplifying reference gene primers. Clones were sequenced by immunoSEQ multiplex PCR, and TCRdb holds only the in-frame ones, with some missing. That table gives V, J and clone size, and the DNA gave D and trimming. The table shows under 20,000 clones, with more than 75% occurring only once. The origin of this receptor is a human donor with active COVID-19. The donor label of this sample is uncertain. This chain connects TRBV4-3 to TRBJ1-4; D unclear. The sequencing input was peripheral blood. The chain's CDR3 is CASSQAEDVNEKLFF. In DNA form, the CDR3 reads TGCGCCAGCAGCCAAGCGGAGGACGTTAATGAAAAACTGTTTTTT.